This T cell receptor (beta chain) emerged from a study of naive and memory T cell subsets. Study-wide points: Possibly reflecting memory cells re-expressing CD45RA, a few larger clonotypes occurred in naive repertoires, especially CD8.

Two oligonucleotides, mixed equimolar, formed the beta constant-region primer covering TRBC1 and TRBC2. Four rounds of PCR amplified the ligated cDNA using nested alpha and beta constant-region primers plus SP2. TCRdb reprocessed the UMI-ligation and nested PCR reads via MiXCR and lists one record per CDR3 protein. The sample lists 120,000 to 150,000 distinct CDR3 sequences, approximately 21% seen once, with about 0.57% in the top ten. Germline CDR1 MDHEN, CDR2 SYDVKM. J was trimmed by 8 bases and V by 5 bases; bases with no gene match: 8. CDR3 length equals 14 residues. This clonotype turned up a few times. Its antigen is not identified. Cells stained for CD3, CD4, CD8, CD45RA, CD27 and viability were sorted into four CD45RA/CD27 subsets.

The chain uses TRBV28 and TRBJ1-2; TRBD1 aligns across 10 bases. Source material: naive CD8+ T cells from blood. This clonotype was obtained from a human donor in good health. The CDR3 DNA follows: TGTGCCAGCAGTCCAGGGACAGGGGACTCGGGCTACACCTTC. This codes for CASSPGTGDSGYTF.